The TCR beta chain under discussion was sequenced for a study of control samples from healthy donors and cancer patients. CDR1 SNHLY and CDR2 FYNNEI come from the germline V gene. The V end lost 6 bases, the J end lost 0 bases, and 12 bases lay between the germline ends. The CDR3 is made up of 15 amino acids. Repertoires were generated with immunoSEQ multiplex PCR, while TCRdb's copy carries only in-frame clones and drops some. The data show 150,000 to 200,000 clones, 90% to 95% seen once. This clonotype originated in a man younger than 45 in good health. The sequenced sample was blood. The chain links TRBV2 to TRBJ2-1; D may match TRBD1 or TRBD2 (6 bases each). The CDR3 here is CASSKGGSSYNEQFF. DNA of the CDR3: TGTGCCAGCAGCAAAGGGGGGAGCTCCTACAATGAGCAGTTCTTC.